Included here is one T cell receptor (beta chain) sequence, with context. The data are from a study of blood T cells in healthy people across ages. Overall study: Template switching retrieved approximately one barcoded beta molecule for each two T cells.

A second PCR, run for about 7 to 11 cycles, used a sample-barcoded 5' primer plus a J-beta primer mix. The authors tagged each cDNA molecule using a template-switch adaptor with 12 random nucleotides. TCRdb reprocessed the 5' RACE reads with MiXCR, giving one entry per CDR3 protein. The table lists some 1.7 million distinct CDR3 sequences, 25% to 30% of them singletons. The CDR3 extends over 18 amino acids. V shed 0 bases and J shed 1 base, with 18 bases lying between them. CDR1 is DFQATT, CDR2 SNEGSKA, per germline (reference sequence). The chain couples TRBV20-1 to TRBJ1-4, with TRBD1 as a possible D gene (6 bases). The sample comprised blood. This TCR was recovered from a woman aged 30 to 39 in good health. For the CDR3, the DNA is TGCAGTGCTAGAGATTCACAGGGTATCACACTAACTAATGAAAAACTGTTTTTT. It specifies CSARDSQGITLTNEKLFF.